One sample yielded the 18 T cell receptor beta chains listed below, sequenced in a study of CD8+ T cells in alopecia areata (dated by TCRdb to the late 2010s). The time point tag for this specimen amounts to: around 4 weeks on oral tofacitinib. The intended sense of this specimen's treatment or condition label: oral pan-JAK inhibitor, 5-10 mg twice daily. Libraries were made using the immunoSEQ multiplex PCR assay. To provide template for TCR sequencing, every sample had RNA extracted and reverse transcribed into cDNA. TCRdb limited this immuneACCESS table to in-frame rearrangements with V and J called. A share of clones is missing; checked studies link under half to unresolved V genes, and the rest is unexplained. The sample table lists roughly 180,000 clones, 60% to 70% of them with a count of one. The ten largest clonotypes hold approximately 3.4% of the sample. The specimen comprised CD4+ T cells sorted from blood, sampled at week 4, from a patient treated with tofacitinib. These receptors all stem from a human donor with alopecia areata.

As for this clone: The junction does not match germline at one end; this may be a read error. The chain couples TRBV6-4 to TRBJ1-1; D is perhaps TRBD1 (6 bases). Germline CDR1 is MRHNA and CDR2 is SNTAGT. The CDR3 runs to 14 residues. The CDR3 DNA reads TGTGCCAGCAGTGTGGGGGGCTCGGGAACTGAAGCCTTCTTT. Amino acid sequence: CASSVGGSGTEAFF.

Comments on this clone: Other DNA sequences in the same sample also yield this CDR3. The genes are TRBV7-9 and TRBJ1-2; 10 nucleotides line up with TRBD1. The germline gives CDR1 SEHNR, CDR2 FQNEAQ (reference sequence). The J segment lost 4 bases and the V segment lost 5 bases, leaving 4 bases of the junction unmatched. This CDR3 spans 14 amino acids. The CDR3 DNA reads TGTGCCAGCAGCCCGTGGGACAGGGGCTATGGCTACACCTTC. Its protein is CASSPWDRGYGYTF.

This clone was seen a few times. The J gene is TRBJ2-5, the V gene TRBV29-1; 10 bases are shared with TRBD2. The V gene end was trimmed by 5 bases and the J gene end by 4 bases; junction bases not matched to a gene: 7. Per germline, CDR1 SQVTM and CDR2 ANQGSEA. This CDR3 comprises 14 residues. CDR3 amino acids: CSVTTSGAGETQYF. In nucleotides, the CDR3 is TGCAGCGTTACTACTAGCGGGGCGGGAGAGACCCAGTACTTC.

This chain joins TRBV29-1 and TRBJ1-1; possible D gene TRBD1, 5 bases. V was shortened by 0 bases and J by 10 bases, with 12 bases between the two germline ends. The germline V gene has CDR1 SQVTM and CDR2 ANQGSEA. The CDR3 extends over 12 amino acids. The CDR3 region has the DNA TGCAGCGTTGAAGATGTGGGACCTGGAGCTTTCTTT. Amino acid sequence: CSVEDVGPGAFF.

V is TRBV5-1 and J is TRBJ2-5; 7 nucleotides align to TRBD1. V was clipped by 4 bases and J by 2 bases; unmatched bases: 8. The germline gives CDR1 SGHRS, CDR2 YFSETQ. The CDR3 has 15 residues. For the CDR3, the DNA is TGCGCCAGCAGCCTGTTTGGGACAGAGCAAGAGACCCAGTACTTC. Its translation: CASSLFGTEQETQYF. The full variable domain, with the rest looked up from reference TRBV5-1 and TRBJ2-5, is KAGVTQTPRYLIKTRGQQVTLSCSPISGHRSVSWYQQTPGQGLQFLFEYFSETQRNKGNFPGRFSGRQFSNSRSEMNVSTLELGDSALYLCASSLFGTEQETQYFGPGTRLLVL.

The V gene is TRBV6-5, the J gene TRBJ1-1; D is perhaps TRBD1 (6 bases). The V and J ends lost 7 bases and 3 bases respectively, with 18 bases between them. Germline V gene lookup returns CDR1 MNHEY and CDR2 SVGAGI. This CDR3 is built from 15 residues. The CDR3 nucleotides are TGTGCCAGCATTCCCGCTGGGGGGCGGTACACTGAAGCTTTCTTT. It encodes CASIPAGGRYTEAFF.

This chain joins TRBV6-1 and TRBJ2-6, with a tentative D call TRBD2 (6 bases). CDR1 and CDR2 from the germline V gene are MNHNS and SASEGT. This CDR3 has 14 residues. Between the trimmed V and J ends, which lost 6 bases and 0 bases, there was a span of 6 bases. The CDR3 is CASREGSGANVLTF. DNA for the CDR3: TGTGCCAGCAGGGAGGGCTCTGGGGCCAACGTCCTGACTTTC.

CDR3 loop: CASSLTGSTNYGYTF. CDR3 in DNA: TGTGCCAGCAGCCTGACAGGGTCAACTAACTATGGCTACACCTTC. The gene calls are TRBV5-4 and TRBJ1-2; 7 nucleotides match TRBD1. This CDR3 is 15 amino acids long. The V gene end was trimmed by 4 bases and the J gene end by 0 bases; junction bases not matched to a gene: 6. The germline V gene has CDR1 SGHNT and CDR2 YYREEE (reference sequence).

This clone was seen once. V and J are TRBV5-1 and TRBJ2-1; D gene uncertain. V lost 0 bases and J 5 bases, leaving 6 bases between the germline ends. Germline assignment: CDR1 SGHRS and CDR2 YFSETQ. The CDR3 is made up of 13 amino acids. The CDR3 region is CASSLDRNNEQFF. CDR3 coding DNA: TGCGCCAGCAGCTTGGACCGTAACAATGAGCAGTTCTTC.

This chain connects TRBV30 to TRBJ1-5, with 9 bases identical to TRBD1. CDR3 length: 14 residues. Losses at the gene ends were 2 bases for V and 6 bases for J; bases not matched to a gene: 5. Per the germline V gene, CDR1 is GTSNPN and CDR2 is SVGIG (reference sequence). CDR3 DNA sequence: TGTGCCTGGAGTCGGGACAGGGTAGGTCAGCCCCAGCATTTT. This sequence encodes CAWSRDRVGQPQHF.

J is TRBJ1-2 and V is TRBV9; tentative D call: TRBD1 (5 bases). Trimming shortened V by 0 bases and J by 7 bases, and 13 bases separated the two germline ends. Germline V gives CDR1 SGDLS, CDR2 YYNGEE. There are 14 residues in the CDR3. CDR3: CASSVDGRESGYTF. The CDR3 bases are TGTGCCAGCAGCGTAGATGGCAGGGAGTCTGGCTACACCTTC.

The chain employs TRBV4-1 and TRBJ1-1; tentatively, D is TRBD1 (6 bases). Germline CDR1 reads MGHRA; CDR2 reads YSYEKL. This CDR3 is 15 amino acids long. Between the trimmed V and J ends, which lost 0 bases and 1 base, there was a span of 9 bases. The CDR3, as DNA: TGCGCCAGCAGCCAAGAGGGGGCGGGGAACACTGAAGCTTTCTTT. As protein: CASSQEGAGNTEAFF.

As DNA, the CDR3 is TGTGCCAGCAGCTCGGGACCTCAAGAGACCCAGTACTTC. Amino acid sequence: CASSSGPQETQYF. The chain employs TRBV7-3 and TRBJ2-5; D possibly uses TRBD1 or TRBD2 (5 bases each). The CDR3 is made up of 13 amino acids. Germline values: CDR1 SGHTA, CDR2 FQGTGA. Trimming took 4 bases from V and 2 from J, leaving 8 bases between them. Combining the CDR3 with reference TRBV7-3 and TRBJ2-5 gives the whole variable domain GAGVSQTPSNKVTEKGKYVELRCDPISGHTALYWYRQSLGQGPEFLIYFQGTGAADDSGLPNDRFFAVRPEGSVSTLKIQRTERGDSAVYLCASSSGPQETQYFGPGTRLLVL.

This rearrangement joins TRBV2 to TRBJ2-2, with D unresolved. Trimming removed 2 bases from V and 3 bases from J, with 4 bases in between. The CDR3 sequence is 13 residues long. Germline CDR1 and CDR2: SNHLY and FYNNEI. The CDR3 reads CASSERHTGELFF. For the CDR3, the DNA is TGTGCCAGCAGTGAAAGGCACACCGGGGAGCTGTTTTTT.

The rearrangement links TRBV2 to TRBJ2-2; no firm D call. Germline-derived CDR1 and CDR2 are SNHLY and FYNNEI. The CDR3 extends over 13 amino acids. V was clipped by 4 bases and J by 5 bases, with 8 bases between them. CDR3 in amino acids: CASSVWQTGELFF. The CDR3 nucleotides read TGTGCCAGCAGTGTGTGGCAGACCGGGGAGCTGTTTTTT.

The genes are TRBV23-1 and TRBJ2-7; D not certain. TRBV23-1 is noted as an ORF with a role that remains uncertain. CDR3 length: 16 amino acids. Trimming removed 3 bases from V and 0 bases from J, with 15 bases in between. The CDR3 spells CASSHRGNPSSYEQYF. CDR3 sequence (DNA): TGCGCCAGCAGTCACAGAGGCAACCCCAGCTCCTACGAGCAGTACTTC.

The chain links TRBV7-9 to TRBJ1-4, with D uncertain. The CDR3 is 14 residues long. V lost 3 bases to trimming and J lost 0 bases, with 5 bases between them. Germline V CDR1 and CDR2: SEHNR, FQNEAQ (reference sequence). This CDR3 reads CASSFRATNEKLFF. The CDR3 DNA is TGTGCCAGCAGCTTCCGTGCAACTAATGAAAAACTGTTTTTT.

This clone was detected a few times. CDR3 DNA: TGTGCCAGCAGTGAAGGGTTAGGACAAGAGACCCAGTACTTC. This translates into CASSEGLGQETQYF. The chain links TRBV2 to TRBJ2-5; D unclear. CDR1 is SNHLY and CDR2 is FYNNEI in the germline V gene. The CDR3 has 14 residues. Trimming removed 1 base at V and 2 bases at J, with 8 bases between.